The TCR beta chain described here comes from a study of cytomegalovirus exposure and HLA in healthy donors (dated by TCRdb to 2017 to 2019). Notes on the research overall: In an earlier analysis of under 600 of the donors, approximately 260 Gb of sequence data and 100 million or so unique TCR beta sequences from 180 million or so T cells were reported. Rather than using new phenotypic data, the later analysis identified candidate immune exposures from TCR beta sequences and from how often those sequences occurred across donors. The genetic ancestry cluster associated with self-reported Caucasian donors included about four fifths of the roughly 380 genotyped donors. Donor age, sex, ethnicity and CMV serostatus were compiled together with the repertoire data. A separate validation cohort of 90 to 150 different subjects was used in addition to the 666-subject first cohort. A later genetic analysis took genome-wide SNP genotypes for about 65% of the 666 donors and used that subset as a discovery cohort. All discovery cohort repertoires had been generated using a single sequencing platform. Both class I and class II loci were covered by HLA typing, at four-digit resolution. An earlier analysis of several hundred of the donors applied high-throughput TCR beta sequencing to assess whether each TCR beta V gene segment acted as functional or pseudogenic. To predict cytomegalovirus infection status, the study brought together high-throughput TCR immunosequencing, statistical association of individual TCRs with disease status, and machine learning. The study aimed to test whether cataloging public T cell receptors could reveal signatures of past pathogen exposure. Across about 380 genotyped donors of the cohort, an average of about 200,000 unique TCR beta nucleotide sequences per donor were sequenced, and roughly a sixth of those sequences were non-productive. Typing coverage varied by locus: about 629-630 donors for A, B, C, DRB1 and DQB1; approximately 560 for DQA1; over 600 for DPA1; 450 to 480 for DPB1. Using immunosequencing, the study profiled T cell repertoires from about 610 subjects and related those repertoires to cytomegalovirus serostatus. Roughly 5 DR-DQ haplotypes were handled as single units for association and clustering, since linkage in the cohort was strong. Roughly 320 gigabases of sequencing data and approximately 91 million unique TCR sequences made up an early release that covered approximately 620 HLA-typed donors. In a later analysis, previously published TCR beta repertoires from fewer than 750 donors were re-analyzed and high-resolution HLA genotyping was added so that TCR occurrence patterns could be studied.

The cohort comprised 710 or so healthy bone marrow donors. All cohort members were sampled while nominally healthy, although unrecorded immune exposures were likely present. The donor tested CMV seronegative, placing the donor among the 300 to 400 seronegative members of the cohort. A peripheral blood sample was collected from each donor, and TCR beta sequencing was performed on peripheral blood mononuclear cells. The Qiagen DNeasy Blood Extraction Kit was used to extract genomic DNA from the blood cell samples. Receptor amplification or capture employed the immunoSEQ multiplex PCR assay. For the multiplex PCR, a mixture combining 60 forward primers for TCR Vbeta segments and 13 reverse primers for TCR Jbeta segments was used. Amplification of the CDR3 region of rearranged TCR beta genes was performed with a multiplex PCR assay on genomic DNA. The amplified TCR beta libraries were sequenced on the Illumina HiSeq System as 87-base-pair reads. Processing in the source paper ran as follows. In a later analysis, roughly 80 million unique TCR beta chains were counted across the 650 to 700 repertoires, and roughly 9.9 million of these chains were shared by at least two donors. Raw reads were error-corrected and collapsed into unique sequences with a nearest-neighbor algorithm that merged closely related sequences to remove PCR and sequencing errors. To assign V, D and J gene segments, CDR3 sequences were aligned to IMGT reference sequences. For a sequence to be retained, a match of at least six nucleotides was required to both a V gene segment and a J gene segment. Rearrangements were called productive when the CDR3 lacked stop codons and stayed in frame with V and J; all others were non-productive. CDR3 was defined according to IMGT convention as the region running from the second conserved V-encoded cysteine to the conserved J-encoded phenylalanine. The earlier analysis of some 550 of the donors excluded any sequence lacking an unambiguous match to a single V gene segment. In an earlier analysis of approximately 560 of the donors, a V segment was called functional when productive rearrangements were above 56.7%, and segregating when the standard deviation between donors exceeded 5%. A statistical classification framework was built for diagnosing cytomegalovirus status from the catalog of TCR beta chain sequences. A later analysis assigned V and J genes by comparing TCR nucleotide sequences with IMGT/GENE-DB human TR gene sequences. The TCRdist pipeline was used in a later analysis to assign CDR3 sequences and most-parsimonious VDJ recombination scenarios. In a later analysis, each TCR beta chain was defined by its CDR3 amino acid sequence together with its V-gene family, and reads lacking a unique V-gene family were excluded. As a way to deal with suspected cross-contamination and a sequencing artifact, a later analysis dropped 450 to 600 nucleotide sequences that were highly shared and had low generation probability. In a later analysis, a clonal expansion index was calculated for each public chain from normalized within-repertoire ranks of inferred template counts. In a later analysis, generation probabilities were computed using a VDJ recombination model fitted to out-of-frame rearrangements, and the results were checked against IGoR. A later analysis scored TCR-TCR, TCR-HLA and TCR-CMV co-occurrence with hypergeometric tests, applying a repertoire-size bias correction to TCR pairs. A later analysis estimated false discovery rates by permuting HLA or CMV assignments 20 times. In a later analysis, co-occurring TCRs were grouped using DBSCAN, with TCRdist sequence similarity added in when clustering inside HLA-allele-positive subsets. Repertoires with fewer than 30,000 or more than 120,000 public chains, plus five repertoires with anomalous nucleotide sharing, were excluded from co-occurrence clustering. The source is immuneACCESS, and TCRdb retained only in-frame sequences with V and J called. Part of the clones is not carried over; for the studies checked, unresolved V genes explain less than half of this, and the remainder is unexplained. V, J and clone size are taken as reported in that table, and D and trimming were inferred from the DNA itself. The sample yields 65,000 to 95,000 clones; roughly 70% were counted once. The top ten constitute 12% of the sample.

Study-level results and caveats: In a later analysis, HLA-associated TCR beta chains were found to be more clonally expanded and to have lower generation probabilities than equally common non-associated chains. When HLA alleles, especially DR and DQ, strongly co-occurred, attributing TCR associations to individual alleles was difficult. In vitro tests confirmed that a few of the cytomegalovirus-associated TCR beta chains recognize cytomegalovirus antigens. The cohort was sequenced for TCR beta chains only, and without alpha or paired-chain data the features that could be detected were limited. In a later analysis, several top co-occurrence clusters were reported to appear linked to parvovirus B19, influenza, CMV and Epstein-Barr virus. In both the original and validation cohorts, the classifier was reported to diagnose cytomegalovirus status with high specificity and sensitivity. Because counts were too low, some 17 rarely observed V segments, including chromosome 9 orphons, were left out of the earlier analysis of 587 of the donors. V-gene and J-gene trimming of TCR beta chains was associated with a missense DCLRE1C variant in a later genetic analysis, and the association was replicated in an independent cohort. A later analysis found that TCR association rates varied across HLA loci, with DRB1 alleles showing the most associated TCRs and HLA-C alleles the fewest. Linkage disequilibrium might explain the correlated functional status among segregating V segments, but an unknown experimental factor could not be ruled out. A further reported finding was that TCR beta sequences accurately predicted the HLA-A and HLA-B alleles for most subjects in the first cohort. A later analysis associated about 17,000 TCR beta sequences with specific HLA alleles at a false discovery rate of 0.05. A cluster of highly shared sequence variants was judged likely to be a technical artifact of the sequencing pipeline. Broadly in line with IMGT annotations, most TCR beta V segments showed up in productive rearrangements about 90% or about 30% of the time in an earlier analysis of 587 of the donors. Sequencing depth was assumed to be roughly uniform across donors in the presence/absence analyses, though that assumption may not hold. According to a later analysis, most CMV-associated TCR beta chains appeared to be HLA-restricted, and the HLA associations seemed to be driven largely by CMV exposure. Because some donors lacked HLA typing at each locus, the association tests relied only on the typed subset. Most TCR sequences were observed very rarely across donors, whereas some public TCRs were present in many individuals. According to the authors, the approach could potentially be generalized to other disease states and immunological phenotypes. Because the 87-base-pair reads could not distinguish some IMGT-functional V segments, including TRBV6-2 and TRBV6-3, those segments were excluded. The study listed 150 to 200 TCR beta chains as associated with cytomegalovirus. Immune exposure information for the cohort was limited to CMV serostatus. In a later genetic analysis, fewer N-insertions in productive TCRs were reported among donors in an Asian-associated ancestry cluster than the roughly 700-donor mean.

Its CDR3 holds 15 amino acids, cysteine through phenylalanine. Of all the DNA, just the CDR3 is kept, 45 bases in frame from base 1. V drops 0 bases and J drops 7 bases, leaving 13 bases in between. CDR1 and CDR2 (SGDLS, YYNGEE) derive from the germline V gene. Concerning this clone: The antigen this receptor binds is unknown. No base qualities exist here, and no much larger clone lies one base off it.

Sequenced material: PBMCs. This chain is built from TRBV9 and TRBJ1-4; the D gene is possibly TRBD1, with 6 bases matching. The receptor's source is a man aged 65 to 79 in good health and CMV-seronegative. CDR3 sequence: CASSVGTAKPEKLFF. The DNA sequence is TGTGCCAGCAGCGTAGGGACAGCTAAGCCTGAAAAACTGTTTTTT.